This T cell receptor beta chain was retrieved from a study of blood T cell repertoires in COVID-19. Study-level background: Researchers got acute and convalescent COVID-19 samples from the United States, Italy and Spain. PBMCs, B-cell-depleted T cells, or T cells were the source of the cDNA or gDNA that made up the material.

CDR3 length: 16 amino acids. Germline V gives CDR1 SGHNT, CDR2 YYREEE (reference sequence). V lost 3 bases, J lost 1 base, and 6 bases stayed unmatched. Seattle patients were enrolled while actively infected and followed longitudinally. Some clones are missing from TCRdb's copy, which holds only in-frame ones; the method was immunoSEQ multiplex PCR. The sample shows about 530,000 clones, approximately 88% of them seen only once. The source material was peripheral blood. This sequence joins TRBV5-4 and TRBJ2-2; 7 bases are a match to TRBD2. The clonotype comes from a woman between 45 and 60 years old with COVID-19, enrolled during active disease. This CDR3 reads CASSYDSGLNTGELFF. In DNA, the CDR3 is TGTGCCAGCAGCTATGATAGCGGGTTGAACACCGGGGAGCTGTTTTTT.